This TCR beta chain was profiled in a study of cytotoxic CD8 clonotypes in ibrutinib-treated CLL. On the study more broadly: Partial responders around 24, complete 2; around twelve progressed and approximately 15 stayed in remission by median about 5.5 years.

Profiling relied on immunoSEQ multiplex PCR, and the TCRdb table lists in-frame clones only, not all of them. The sample consists of about 150,000 clones, around three quarters of them appearing once. V dropped 4 bases and J dropped 6 bases, with 18 bases sitting between them. CDR3 length: 15 amino acids. Germline V CDR1 and CDR2: SGHVS, FNYEAQ. The count of this clone is one. Its specificity is not known. Study conclusions and caveats: Clonality rose at ibrutinib response, held steady in sustained remission, and fell toward baseline at progression. Measured clonality at baseline was greater than in age-matched healthy donors and tracked with circulating CD8+ T-cell counts.

This clonotype was obtained from a human donor with chronic lymphocytic leukemia. The input for sequencing was PBMCs, taken after 12 months of ibrutinib treatment. The chain has TRBV7-6 and TRBJ2-5; the D gene is possibly TRBD2 (7 bases). CDR3 loop: CASSSGGAQQQTQYF. The CDR3, as DNA: TGTGCCAGCAGCTCTGGGGGGGCTCAACAACAGACCCAGTACTTC.